These T cell receptor beta chains were read from a single sample in a study of blood T cell repertoires in COVID-19. Produced via immunoSEQ multiplex PCR; TCRdb's table is partial and in-frame only. The repertoire holds 45,000 to 55,000 clones, 80% to 90% seen once, with more than 2.5% in the top ten. The sequenced sample was peripheral blood. The receptor source for this set is a man between 45 and 60 years old with acute or convalescent COVID-19. CDR3s include the opening cysteine and the closing phenylalanine or tryptophan. A D gene is named only where the DNA matches it firmly. Size is stated for part of the rows, as once, few or many counts, or as a class when the clone is expanded.

j_call: TRBJ2-1; v_call: TRBV5-6; clone_size: -; d_call: -; cdr3_aa: CASSRTESGFGYNEQFF; cdr3_nt: TGTGCCAGCAGTCGAACCGAGTCGGGGTTCGGCTACAATGAGCAGTTCTTC
j_call: TRBJ1-2; v_call: TRBV4-1; clone_size: -; d_call: -; cdr3_aa: CASSQHRARGDYGYTF; cdr3_nt: TGCGCCAGCAGCCAGCATAGGGCCAGGGGTGACTATGGCTACACCTTC
j_call: TRBJ2-7; v_call: TRBV4-1; clone_size: -; d_call: TRBD2; cdr3_aa: CASSLAGTYEQYF; cdr3_nt: TGCGCCAGCAGTCTAGCGGGGACCTACGAGCAGTACTTC
j_call: TRBJ2-1; v_call: TRBV11-3; clone_size: -; d_call: TRBD2; cdr3_aa: CASSLGLAGDYNEQFF; cdr3_nt: TGTGCCAGCAGCTTAGGACTAGCGGGAGACTACAATGAGCAGTTCTTC
j_call: TRBJ2-3; v_call: TRBV15; clone_size: few; d_call: -; cdr3_aa: CATSRARGGTDTQYF; cdr3_nt: TGTGCCACCAGCAGGGCTCGGGGTGGCACAGATACGCAGTATTTT
j_call: TRBJ1-1; v_call: TRBV19; clone_size: -; d_call: -; cdr3_aa: CASSFEMLNTEAFF; cdr3_nt: TGTGCCAGTAGCTTCGAGATGCTCAACACTGAAGCTTTCTTT
j_call: TRBJ1-2; v_call: TRBV7-8; clone_size: -; d_call: -; cdr3_aa: CASSSTGSSGYTF; cdr3_nt: TGTGCCAGCAGCTCAACAGGATCCTCTGGCTACACCTTC
j_call: TRBJ2-1; v_call: TRBV6-1; clone_size: -; d_call: TRBD2; cdr3_aa: CASSEASPDILRGGSSYNEQFF; cdr3_nt: TGTGCCAGCAGTGAAGCGTCTCCGGACATCCTGCGGGGGGGCAGTTCCTACAATGAGCAGTTCTTC
j_call: TRBJ1-2; v_call: TRBV5-4; clone_size: -; d_call: TRBD1; cdr3_aa: CASSLPGGANYGYTF; cdr3_nt: TGTGCCAGCAGCTTGCCAGGGGGCGCAAACTATGGCTACACCTTC
j_call: TRBJ1-1; v_call: TRBV9; clone_size: -; d_call: -; cdr3_aa: CASRGARSEAFF; cdr3_nt: TGTGCCAGCAGGGGGGCACGCTCTGAAGCTTTCTTT
j_call: TRBJ2-5; v_call: TRBV10-3; clone_size: -; d_call: TRBD1; cdr3_aa: CAISVDRRETQYF; cdr3_nt: TGTGCCATCAGTGTGGACAGGAGGGAGACCCAGTACTTC
j_call: TRBJ1-1; v_call: TRBV18; clone_size: -; d_call: -; cdr3_aa: CASSPRQANTEAFF; cdr3_nt: TGTGCCAGCTCACCGCGACAGGCGAACACTGAAGCTTTCTTT
j_call: TRBJ1-2; v_call: TRBV3-1/TRBV3-2; clone_size: few; d_call: TRBD1; cdr3_aa: CASSQEGRGLGYTF; cdr3_nt: TGTGCCAGCAGCCAAGAAGGCAGGGGGCTCGGCTACACCTTC
j_call: TRBJ1-5; v_call: TRBV28; clone_size: -; d_call: -; cdr3_aa: CASSLAHRVVQPQHF; cdr3_nt: TGTGCCAGCAGTTTAGCTCACAGGGTCGTTCAGCCCCAGCATTTT
j_call: TRBJ2-7; v_call: TRBV11-1; clone_size: few; d_call: TRBD1; cdr3_aa: CASSLRDRAYEQYF; cdr3_nt: TGTGCCAGCAGCTTGAGGGACAGGGCGTACGAGCAGTACTTC
j_call: TRBJ1-5; v_call: TRBV19; clone_size: -; d_call: -; cdr3_aa: CATDSINQPQHF; cdr3_nt: TGTGCCACGGACAGTATCAATCAGCCCCAGCATTTT
j_call: TRBJ2-5; v_call: TRBV3-1/TRBV3-2; clone_size: -; d_call: -; cdr3_aa: CASSQDVGEWETQYF; cdr3_nt: TGTGCCAGCAGCCAAGATGTCGGGGAGTGGGAGACCCAGTACTTC
j_call: TRBJ2-3; v_call: TRBV29-1; clone_size: -; d_call: TRBD2; cdr3_aa: CSKSSGSTDTQYF; cdr3_nt: TGCAGCAAATCTAGCGGAAGCACAGATACGCAGTATTTT
j_call: TRBJ2-3; v_call: TRBV7-3; clone_size: -; d_call: TRBD2; cdr3_aa: CASSPLGGADTDTQYF; cdr3_nt: TGTGCCAGCAGCCCCCTCGGGGGGGCAGACACAGATACGCAGTATTTT
j_call: TRBJ2-5; v_call: TRBV7-2; clone_size: -; d_call: TRBD1; cdr3_aa: CASSRAGGQETQYF; cdr3_nt: TGTGCCAGCAGCAGGGCAGGGGGCCAAGAGACCCAGTACTTC
j_call: TRBJ1-5; v_call: TRBV4-1; clone_size: -; d_call: TRBD1; cdr3_aa: CASSQGQPNQPQHF; cdr3_nt: TGCGCCAGCAGCCAGGGACAGCCCAATCAGCCCCAGCATTTT
j_call: TRBJ1-3; v_call: TRBV25-1; clone_size: -; d_call: TRBD1; cdr3_aa: CASSESGTGGVRGNTIYF; cdr3_nt: TGTGCCAGCAGTGAGTCCGGGACAGGGGGCGTCCGTGGAAACACCATATATTTT
j_call: TRBJ1-1; v_call: TRBV28; clone_size: -; d_call: TRBD1; cdr3_aa: CASSLGQHTEAFF; cdr3_nt: TGTGCCAGCAGTTTGGGACAGCACACTGAAGCTTTCTTT
j_call: TRBJ2-3; v_call: TRBV5-8; clone_size: -; d_call: TRBD2; cdr3_aa: CASSGGTSGVVDTQYF; cdr3_nt: TGTGCCAGCAGCGGTGGGACTAGCGGGGTCGTAGATACGCAGTATTTT
j_call: TRBJ2-1; v_call: TRBV7-9; clone_size: once; d_call: -; cdr3_aa: CASSNLQSYNEQFF; cdr3_nt: TGTGCCAGCAGCAACCTACAGAGCTACAATGAGCAGTTCTTC
j_call: TRBJ2-3; v_call: TRBV19; clone_size: -; d_call: TRBD2; cdr3_aa: CASSISSGRDTQYF; cdr3_nt: TGTGCCAGTAGTATATCGTCAGGGAGGGACACGCAGTATTTT
j_call: TRBJ1-3; v_call: TRBV3-1/TRBV3-2; clone_size: -; d_call: TRBD1; cdr3_aa: CASSQGDRSSGNTIYF; cdr3_nt: TGTGCCAGCAGCCAAGGGGACAGATCCTCTGGAAACACCATATATTTT
j_call: TRBJ1-4; v_call: TRBV15; clone_size: -; d_call: -; cdr3_aa: CATSNFPANEKLFF; cdr3_nt: TGTGCCACCAGTAATTTCCCGGCTAATGAAAAACTGTTTTTT
j_call: TRBJ2-1; v_call: TRBV6-4; clone_size: -; d_call: TRBD2; cdr3_aa: CASSDSTSGYNEQFF; cdr3_nt: TGTGCCAGCAGTGACTCGACTAGCGGGTACAATGAGCAGTTCTTC
j_call: TRBJ1-2; v_call: TRBV12-3/TRBV12-4; clone_size: few; d_call: TRBD1; cdr3_aa: CASSLRQGALYTF; cdr3_nt: TGTGCCAGCAGTTTAAGACAGGGTGCCCTCTACACCTTC
j_call: TRBJ1-2; v_call: TRBV2; clone_size: -; d_call: -; cdr3_aa: CASKSSVGANYGYTF; cdr3_nt: TGTGCCAGCAAATCGTCGGTGGGAGCTAACTATGGCTACACCTTC
j_call: TRBJ1-5; v_call: TRBV3-1/TRBV3-2; clone_size: few; d_call: -; cdr3_aa: CASSQTLDQPQHF; cdr3_nt: TGTGCCAGCAGCCAAACTCTCGATCAGCCCCAGCATTTT